This TCR beta chain was profiled in a study of T-cell memory formation after mild COVID-19. Overall study findings and caveats: The finding that pre-infection memory included some responding clones suggested that cross-reactive memory joined. Clones that contracted from day 15 to 85 were balanced CD4/CD8, while later expanders leaned CD4+.

With regard to this clonotype: No antigen is known for it.

TCRdb used MiXCR to reprocess the 5' RACE reads, holding one entry per CDR3 protein. Among 100,000 to 120,000 distinct CDR3 sequences listed, approximately 22% were seen once. Losses at the gene ends were 4 bases for V and 8 bases for J; bases not matched to a gene: 9. CDR3 length equals 14 residues. Germline V gives CDR1 DFQATT, CDR2 SNEGSKA (reference sequence). The sample taken for sequencing was PBMCs or a T cell subset sorted from them (not recorded which). The sequence derives from a man aged 18 to 30 who had mild COVID-19 (a few samples of this study predate the infection). Cell type and time point are not known. The rearrangement joins TRBV20-1 to TRBJ2-1; 9 positions agree with TRBD2. CDR3 in DNA: TGCAGTGCTACCGGCGGGGGGGTTATGTATGAGCAGTTCTTC. It encodes CSATGGGVMYEQFF.